This T cell receptor beta chain is from a study of shared clonotypes between healthy human individuals. General observations from the study: Researchers found naive subsets generally carried larger estimated richness than memory subsets. Apart from blood, nothing was sampled; tissue repertoires likely differ. The generation probabilities recorded for non-shared clonotypes fell below those of clonotypes shared by all four donors.

Notes on this clone: Its antigen is currently unknown.

With V trimmed by 4 bases and J by 3 bases, 5 bases remained unmatched. Germline V gene lookup returns CDR1 MNHEY and CDR2 SMNVEV (reference sequence). This CDR3 region has 15 residues. It was into CD45RA+ naive and CD45RA-negative memory subsets that the CD4+ cells were split. Profiled with immunoSEQ multiplex PCR; TCRdb holds only in-frame clones, not every one. The sample includes 850,000 to 1,200,000 clones, approximately 76% seen only once; the top ten take approximately 1.3%. Sequenced input: memory CD4+ T cells sorted from blood. Subset given: CD45RA-negative fraction. This rearrangement joins TRBV27 to TRBJ1-5; TRBD1 matches at 8 bases. The clonotype originates from a man aged 18-30 years in good health. The CDR3 region is CASSSDRAANQPQHF. CDR3 nucleotide sequence: TGTGCCAGCAGTTCGGACAGGGCGGCCAATCAGCCCCAGCATTTT.